The 29 T cell receptor beta chains in this list originate from one sample, sequenced in a study of vaccination and CD4 T cells after COVID-19. Their antigens remain unidentified. The treatment was: roughly ten-day PBMC culture with coronavirus spike peptide pools or control peptides (ViraFEST assay). The assay that was used to sequence DNA from cultured CD4+ T cells was the Oncomine TCR Beta short-read assay. TCRdb re-derived calls from the PCR reads in MiXCR, one entry per CDR3 protein. This sample yields around 19,000 distinct CDR3 sequences, of which 35% to 40% are seen a single time; less than 20% belongs to the top ten. The sequenced sample was CD4+ T cells from blood, cultured in vitro, obtained before SARS-CoV-2 vaccination. The receptors stem from a human donor who received a COVID-19 vaccine.

This chain connects TRBV30 to TRBJ1-1; weak D call: TRBD1 (6 bases). This CDR3 contains 18 residues. V lost 4 bases and J lost 0, with 24 bases in between. Per germline, CDR1 GTSNPN and CDR2 SVGIG (reference sequence). CDR3 coding DNA: TGTGCCTGGATTAGTCCTAGGTTCGTCAGGACAGTGAACACTGAAGCTTTCTTT. Amino acid sequence: CAWISPRFVRTVNTEAFF.

The J gene is TRBJ2-4, the V gene TRBV2, with 15 bases identical to TRBD2. The ends lost 6 bases at V and 0 bases at J; junction bases unmatched: 6. Germline V gene data show CDR1 as SNHLY and CDR2 as FYNNEI. The CDR3 runs 18 residues. The CDR3 loop reads CASRGLAGGTLAKNIQYF. Written as DNA, the CDR3 is TGTGCCAGCAGAGGACTAGCGGGGGGGACCCTAGCCAAAAACATTCAGTACTTC. The full variable domain, its missing parts supplied by reference TRBV2 and TRBJ2-4, is EPEVTQTPSHQVTQMGQEVILRCVPISNHLYFYWYRQILGQKVEFLVSFYNNEISEKSEIFDDQFSVERPDGSNFTLKIRSTKLEDSAMYFCASRGLAGGTLAKNIQYFGAGTRLSVL.

The rearrangement links TRBV6-1 to TRBJ1-5, with D maybe TRBD1 (5 bases). The V gene's germline CDR1 is MNHNS and CDR2 SASEGT. This CDR3 has 15 residues. V was trimmed by 6 bases and J by 2 bases, leaving 14 bases between them. For the CDR3, the DNA is TGTGCCAGCAGAAGGGGAGGGGCAGGCAATCAGCCCCAGCATTTT. This gives the protein CASRRGGAGNQPQHF.

The J gene is TRBJ2-7, the V gene TRBV5-1; D possibly corresponds to TRBD2 (6 bases). V dropped 7 bases and J dropped 3 bases, with 17 bases sitting between them. The germline gives CDR1 SGHRS, CDR2 YFSETQ. This CDR3 region has 14 residues. CDR3 residues: CASGTGTAIYEQYF. In DNA form, the CDR3 reads TGCGCCAGCGGCACCGGGACTGCAATCTACGAGCAGTACTTC.

The J gene is TRBJ1-1, the V gene TRBV2; 9 bases map to TRBD1. This CDR3 has 14 residues. J was trimmed by 5 bases and V by 4 bases; bases with no gene match: 5. Germline values: CDR1 SNHLY, CDR2 FYNNEI. The chain's CDR3 is CASSVTGGRTEAFF. The CDR3 nucleotides are TGTGCCAGCAGTGTGACAGGGGGAAGGACTGAAGCTTTCTTT.

V gene TRBV6-1 combines with J gene TRBJ2-4; a possible D gene is TRBD1 (6 bases). The CDR3 sequence is 23 residues long. Trimming pared 11 bases from V and 3 bases from J, leaving 44 bases between. Germline V CDR1 and CDR2: MNHNS, SASEGT. The CDR3 sequence is CAGPISTPPSGTLGNGGKNIQYF. The CDR3 region has the DNA TGTGCCGGGCCGATTTCAACCCCACCCTCCGGGACACTAGGAAATGGGGGCAAAAACATTCAGTACTTC.

This rearrangement joins TRBV30 to TRBJ2-7; 7 nucleotides match TRBD2. With 5 bases clipped from V and 1 base from J, the junction kept 8 bases outside the gene matches. The CDR3 runs to 14 residues. Germline V lookup: CDR1 GTSNPN, CDR2 SVGIG (reference sequence). CDR3 DNA sequence: TGTGCCTGGGACCCTTCCGGGGGGTCCTACGAGCAGTACTTC. It yields the protein CAWDPSGGSYEQYF.

This chain joins TRBV24-1 and TRBJ2-6; D not certain. CDR3 size: 13 residues. Trimming removed 7 bases from V and 7 bases from J, with 10 bases in between. Per the germline V gene, CDR1 is KGHDR and CDR2 is SFDVKD. As DNA, the CDR3 is TGTGCCACCAGCACCCCAACCGCCAACGTCCTGACTTTC. It yields the protein CATSTPTANVLTF.

The chain is built from TRBV24-1 and TRBJ2-1; the D is unclear. CDR1 and CDR2 from the germline V gene are KGHDR and SFDVKD. The germline V and J ends were trimmed by 0 bases and 9 bases, with 11 bases remaining between them. CDR3 length: 14 amino acids. This CDR3 reads CATSDLLRTSEQFF. CDR3 DNA: TGTGCCACCAGTGATTTGCTTAGGACCTCTGAGCAGTTCTTC.

This clonotype was picked up one time. J is TRBJ1-2 and V is TRBV5-4; D not certain. This CDR3 spans 13 amino acids. Germline CDR1 and CDR2: SGHNT and YYREEE (reference sequence). V dropped 4 bases and J dropped 4 bases, with 11 bases sitting between them. CDR3 sequence: CASSPGRPYGYTF. CDR3 nucleotides: TGTGCCAGCAGCCCCGGACGGCCCTATGGCTACACCTTC.

The chain joins TRBV9 to TRBJ2-6; D possibly uses TRBD1 or TRBD2 (5 bases each). Germline V gives CDR1 SGDLS, CDR2 YYNGEE. V lost 6 bases to trimming and J lost 0 bases, with 19 bases between them. The CDR3 totals 18 residues. CDR3 nucleotide sequence: TGTGCCAGCACACTCCGGACTGGGACGTCCTCTGGGGCCAACGTCCTGACTTTC. Its translation is CASTLRTGTSSGANVLTF. Full variable domain (missing parts from reference TRBV9 and TRBJ2-6): DSGVTQTPKHLITATGQRVTLRCSPRSGDLSVYWYQQSLDQGLQFLIQYYNGEERAKGNILERFSAQQFPDLHSELNLSSLELGDSALYFCASTLRTGTSSGANVLTFGAGSRLTVL.

V usage is TRBV6-1 and J usage is TRBJ1-5; possibly TRBD1 for D (5 bases). Germline V gene data show CDR1 as MNHNS and CDR2 as SASEGT. The CDR3 has 14 residues. V lost 6 bases, J lost 3 bases, and 12 bases lay in between. DNA of the CDR3: TGTGCCAGCAGCCGTGCAGGGTCCAATCAGCCCCAGCATTTT. This gives the protein CASSRAGSNQPQHF.

Only a few counts were recorded for this clonotype. V gene TRBV2 combines with J gene TRBJ1-5; no reliable D call. The V gene's germline CDR1 is SNHLY and CDR2 FYNNEI. The V end was cut by 7 bases, the J end by 6 bases, with 10 bases between. This CDR3 comprises 12 residues. In nucleotides, the CDR3 is TGTGCCAGCAACCGGTTCAGTCAGCCCCAGCATTTT. Protein sequence: CASNRFSQPQHF.

This clonotype was recorded a few times. This chain connects TRBV5-1 to TRBJ1-1; 8 bases match TRBD1. The CDR3 consists of 17 residues. Trimming at V came to 6 bases and at J to 5 bases, leaving 18 bases not matched to a gene. Per the germline V gene, CDR1 is SGHRS and CDR2 is YFSETQ. CDR3 in DNA: TGCGCCAGCACGCAGCATAAACCACAGGGGGATGGGACTGAAGCTTTCTTT. This codes for CASTQHKPQGDGTEAFF.

This chain links TRBV7-2 with TRBJ1-4; D is possibly TRBD1 (5 bases). The CDR3 sequence is 15 residues long. Trimming took off 5 bases at V and 0 bases at J, with 10 bases between the two ends. Germline CDR1 and CDR2: SGHTA and FQGNSA. The CDR3 DNA reads as TGTGCCAGCAGCCCCGACAGTACAACTAATGAAAAACTGTTTTTT. It translates to CASSPDSTTNEKLFF. The variable domain in full, completed from reference TRBV7-2 and TRBJ1-4, reads GAGVSQSPSNKVTEKGKDVELRCDPISGHTALYWYRQSLGQGLEFLIYFQGNSAPDKSGLPSDRFSAERTGGSVSTLTIQRTQQEDSAVYLCASSPDSTTNEKLFFGSGTQLSVL.

This clonotype has just a few counts. J is TRBJ1-2 and V is TRBV6-1, with 8 bases fitting TRBD1. The CDR3 is 15 amino acids. Trimming took 8 bases from V and 8 from J; bases not matched to a gene: 16. Germline assignment: CDR1 MNHNS and CDR2 SASEGT. CDR3 nucleotide sequence: TGTGCCAGCGGACCTCAGGACAGGGCTGTTAGAGGCTACACCTTC. It is translated as CASGPQDRAVRGYTF.

V gene TRBV11-2 combines with J gene TRBJ2-1, with 10 nucleotides matching TRBD2. The CDR3 spans 15 residues. With V trimmed by 5 bases and J by 6 bases, 7 bases remained unmatched. Germline values: CDR1 SGHAT, CDR2 FQNNGV. CDR3 residues: CASSPTSGRGNEQFF. The CDR3 DNA reads TGTGCCAGCAGCCCGACTAGCGGGCGCGGCAATGAGCAGTTCTTC.

This clonotype was seen just once. This chain joins TRBV7-2 and TRBJ2-1; 12 nucleotides match TRBD2. The CDR3 is 16 amino acids. V gave up 4 bases and J gave up 7 bases; unmatched junction bases: 8. Germline V gene lookup returns CDR1 SGHTA and CDR2 FQGNSA. The DNA of the CDR3 is TGTGCCAGCAGCTCCCCTCTAGCGGGGGGGCTGAATGAGCAGTTCTTC. Residues: CASSSPLAGGLNEQFF.

The chain carries TRBV7-2 and TRBJ1-2; maybe TRBD1 (5 bases). Trimming took off 2 bases at V and 0 bases at J, with 10 bases between the two ends. Per the germline V gene, CDR1 is SGHTA and CDR2 is FQGNSA. There are 15 residues in the CDR3. The CDR3 spells CASSLLGRPNYGYTF. In DNA form, the CDR3 reads TGTGCCAGCAGCTTATTGGGGCGACCTAACTATGGCTACACCTTC. Full variable domain (remainder filled in from reference TRBV7-2 and TRBJ1-2): GAGVSQSPSNKVTEKGKDVELRCDPISGHTALYWYRQSLGQGLEFLIYFQGNSAPDKSGLPSDRFSAERTGGSVSTLTIQRTQQEDSAVYLCASSLLGRPNYGYTFGSGTRLTVV.

The V and J genes are TRBV6-1 and TRBJ1-2; TRBD1 matches 8 bases. The CDR3 is made up of 14 amino acids. V gave up 6 bases and J gave up 8 bases; unmatched junction bases: 11. The germline V gene has CDR1 MNHNS and CDR2 SASEGT. The CDR3 sequence is CASRHGQGFRGYTF. DNA of the CDR3: TGTGCCAGCAGGCACGGACAGGGTTTTAGGGGCTACACCTTC.

On this clonotype itself: A junction end diverges from the germline sequence, so it may reflect a read error. The chain recombines TRBV20-1 with TRBJ2-1; D uncertain. This CDR3 has 13 amino acids. Germline CDR1 and CDR2: DFQATT and SNEGSKA (reference sequence). The CDR3 loop reads CSAGNLYKNGQFF. The CDR3 region has the DNA TGCAGTGCGGGAAACTTGTATAAGAATGGGCAGTTCTTC.

This chain joins TRBV6-1 and TRBJ1-6, with D unclear. V was trimmed by 3 bases and J by 10 bases, leaving 10 bases between them. CDR3 length: 13 residues. Germline values: CDR1 MNHNS, CDR2 SASEGT. DNA of the CDR3: TGTGCCAGCAGTGATCGGGGTGGGTCACCCCTCCACTTT. It yields the protein CASSDRGGSPLHF.

The chain combines TRBV7-9 with TRBJ1-3; D perhaps matches TRBD1 (5 bases). Trimming removed 4 bases from V and 3 bases from J, with 16 bases in between. The CDR3 totals 16 residues. Germline-derived CDR1 and CDR2 are SEHNR and FQNEAQ (reference sequence). The CDR3 reads CASSSGGGIHGNTIYF. The CDR3 DNA reads TGTGCCAGCAGCTCCGGGGGTGGGATCCATGGAAACACCATATATTTT.

The chain carries TRBV7-3 and TRBJ2-1, with 11 positions matching TRBD2. J was trimmed by 4 bases and V by 0 bases; bases with no gene match: 2. Germline-derived CDR1 and CDR2 are SGHTA and FQGTGA. This CDR3 comprises 16 residues. The CDR3 protein is CASSLTSGGAYNEQFF. The CDR3, as DNA: TGTGCCAGCAGCTTAACTAGCGGGGGGGCTTACAATGAGCAGTTCTTC.

This sequence joins TRBV7-2 and TRBJ2-7; D uncertain. V gave up 5 bases and J gave up 0 bases, with 2 bases separating them. Germline CDR1 and CDR2: SGHTA and FQGNSA. This CDR3 comprises 11 residues. The CDR3 DNA reads as TGTGCCAGCAGCAACTCCTACGAGCAGTACTTC. Translated: CASSNSYEQYF.

V and J are TRBV19 and TRBJ2-3, with 9 bases that match TRBD2. The CDR3 totals 16 residues. V lost 5 bases, J lost 9 bases, and 15 bases stayed unmatched. CDR1 and CDR2 from the germline V gene are LNHDA and SQIVND (reference sequence). In DNA form, the CDR3 reads TGTGCCAGTAGTTTCTTAGCGGGGGAGCAACCTGAAACGCAGTATTTT. Translating gives CASSFLAGEQPETQYF. Using reference TRBV19 and TRBJ2-3 for the parts outside the CDR3, the full variable domain is DGGITQSPKYLFRKEGQNVTLSCEQNLNHDAMYWYRQDPGQGLRLIYYSQIVNDFQKGDIAEGYSVSREKKESFPLTVTSAQKNPTAFYLCASSFLAGEQPETQYFGPGTRLTVL.

The sample holds a few counts of this clonotype. The chain combines TRBV20-1 with TRBJ1-2, with D hard to call. The CDR3 runs to 16 residues. CDR1 is DFQATT, CDR2 SNEGSKA, per germline (reference sequence). V lost 0 bases, J lost 5 bases, and 19 bases lay in between. Written as DNA, the CDR3 is TGCAGTGCTAGAGATCATGATAGGGCCCCTTCGTATGGCTACACCTTC. It specifies CSARDHDRAPSYGYTF.

This clonotype was detected a few times. CDR3 amino acids: CASLGSWGYGYTF. The CDR3 nucleotides read TGTGCCAGCTTGGGATCTTGGGGGTATGGCTACACCTTC. This sequence joins TRBV19 and TRBJ1-2; D perhaps matches TRBD1 (5 bases). Trimming shortened V by 9 bases and J by 5 bases, and 16 bases separated the two germline ends. Germline V gene lookup returns CDR1 LNHDA and CDR2 SQIVND (reference sequence). The CDR3 loop spans 13 amino acids.

V and J are TRBV20-1 and TRBJ2-5; 12 positions match TRBD2. The CDR3 spans 15 residues. Germline assignment: CDR1 DFQATT and CDR2 SNEGSKA (reference sequence). J gave up 3 bases and V 3 bases, and 5 bases lay outside the gene matches. The CDR3 loop is CSASPLAGGEETQYF. The CDR3 nucleotides are TGCAGTGCTAGTCCACTAGCGGGGGGCGAAGAGACCCAGTACTTC.